The following is a T cell receptor beta chain sequence with its context. V was pared by 3 bases and J by 4 bases, with 11 bases of the junction left unmatched. CDR3 length: 16 residues. The V gene's germline CDR1 is SGHNT and CDR2 YENEEA. PCR primers comprised 60 Vbeta and 13 Jbeta primers. Repertoires were generated with immunoSEQ multiplex PCR, while TCRdb's copy carries only in-frame clones and drops some. The sample carries 150,000 to 200,000 clones, about 87% recorded once. This sample was taken from a study of cytomegalovirus exposure and HLA in healthy donors. The V and J genes are TRBV11-3 and TRBJ1-2; 7 nucleotides match TRBD1. Sequencing used PBMCs. The clonotype originates from a woman between 18 and 29 years old in good health and CMV-seronegative. The CDR3 bases are TGTGCCAGCAGCTTCGGACAGGCCCTGGCCTTCTATGGCTACACCTTC. This encodes CASSFGQALAFYGYTF.